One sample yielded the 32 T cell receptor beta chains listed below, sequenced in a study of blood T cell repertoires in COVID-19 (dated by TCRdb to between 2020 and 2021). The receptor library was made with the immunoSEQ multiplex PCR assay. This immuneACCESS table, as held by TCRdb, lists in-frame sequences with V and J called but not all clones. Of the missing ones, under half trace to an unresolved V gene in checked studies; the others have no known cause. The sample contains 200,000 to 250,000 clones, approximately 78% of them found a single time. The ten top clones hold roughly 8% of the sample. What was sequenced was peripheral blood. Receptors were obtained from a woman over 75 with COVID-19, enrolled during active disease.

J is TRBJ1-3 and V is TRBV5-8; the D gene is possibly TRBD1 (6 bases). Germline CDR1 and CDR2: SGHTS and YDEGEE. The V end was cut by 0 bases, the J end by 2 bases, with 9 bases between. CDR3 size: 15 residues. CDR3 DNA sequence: TGTGCCAGCAGCTTGGTACAGGGCCCTGGAAACACCATATATTTT. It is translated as CASSLVQGPGNTIYF.

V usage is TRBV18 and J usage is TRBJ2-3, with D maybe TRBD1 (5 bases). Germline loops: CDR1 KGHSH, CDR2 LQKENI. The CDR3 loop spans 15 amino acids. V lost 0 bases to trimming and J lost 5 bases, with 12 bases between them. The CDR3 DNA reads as TGTGCCAGCTCACCACCTGCCCAGGGAATAGATACGCAGTATTTT. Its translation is CASSPPAQGIDTQYF.

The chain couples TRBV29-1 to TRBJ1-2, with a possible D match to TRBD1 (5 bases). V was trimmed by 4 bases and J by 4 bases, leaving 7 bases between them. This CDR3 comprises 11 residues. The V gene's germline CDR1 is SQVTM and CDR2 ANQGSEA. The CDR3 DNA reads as TGCAGCGTTGGACAGTTCTATGGCTACACCTTC. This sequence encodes CSVGQFYGYTF.

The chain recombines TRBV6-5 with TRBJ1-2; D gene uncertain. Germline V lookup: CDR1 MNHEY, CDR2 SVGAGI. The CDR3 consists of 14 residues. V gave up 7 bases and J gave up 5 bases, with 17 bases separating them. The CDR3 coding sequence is TGTGCCAGCATCTCGGACTCCCCGCCTTATGGCTACACCTTC. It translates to CASISDSPPYGYTF.

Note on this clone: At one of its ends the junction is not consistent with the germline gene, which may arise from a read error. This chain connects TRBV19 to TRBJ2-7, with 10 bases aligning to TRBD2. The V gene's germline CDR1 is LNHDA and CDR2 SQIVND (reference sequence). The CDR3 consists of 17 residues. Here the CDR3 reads CASSIEAGGLSSYEQYF. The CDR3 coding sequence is TGTGCCAGTAGCATAGAAGCGGGAGGGCTCAGCTCCTACGAGCAGTACTTC.

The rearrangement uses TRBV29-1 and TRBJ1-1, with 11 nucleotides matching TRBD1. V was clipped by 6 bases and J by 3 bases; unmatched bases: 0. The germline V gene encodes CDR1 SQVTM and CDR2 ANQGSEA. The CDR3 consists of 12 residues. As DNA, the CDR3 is TGCAGCGTGGGACAGGGGGACACTGAAGCTTTCTTT. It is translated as CSVGQGDTEAFF.

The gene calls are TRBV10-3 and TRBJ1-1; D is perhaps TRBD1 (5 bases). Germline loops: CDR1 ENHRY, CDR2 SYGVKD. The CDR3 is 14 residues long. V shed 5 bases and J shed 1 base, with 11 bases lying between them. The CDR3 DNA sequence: TGTGCCATCAGTACGGGACTCTCGAACACTGAAGCTTTCTTT. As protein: CAISTGLSNTEAFF.

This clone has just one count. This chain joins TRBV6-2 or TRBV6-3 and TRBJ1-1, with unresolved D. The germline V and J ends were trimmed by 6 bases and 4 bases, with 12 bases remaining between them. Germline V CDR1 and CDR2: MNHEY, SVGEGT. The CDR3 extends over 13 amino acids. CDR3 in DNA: TGTGCCAGCAGCCTTGGTAGTGGCACTGAAGCTTTCTTT. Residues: CASSLGSGTEAFF.

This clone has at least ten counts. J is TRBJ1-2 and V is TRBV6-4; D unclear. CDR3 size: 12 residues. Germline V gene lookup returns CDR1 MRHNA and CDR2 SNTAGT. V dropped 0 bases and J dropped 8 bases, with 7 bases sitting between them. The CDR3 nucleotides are TGTGCCAGCAGTGACTCTGCGGGGGGCTACACCTTC. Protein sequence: CASSDSAGGYTF.

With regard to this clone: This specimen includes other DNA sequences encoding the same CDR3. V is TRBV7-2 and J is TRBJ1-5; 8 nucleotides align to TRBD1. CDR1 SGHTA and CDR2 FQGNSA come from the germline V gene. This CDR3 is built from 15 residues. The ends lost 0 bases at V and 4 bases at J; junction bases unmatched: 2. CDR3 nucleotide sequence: TGTGCCAGCAGCTTAGCGGGGACAGGTAATCAGCCCCAGCATTTT. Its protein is CASSLAGTGNQPQHF.

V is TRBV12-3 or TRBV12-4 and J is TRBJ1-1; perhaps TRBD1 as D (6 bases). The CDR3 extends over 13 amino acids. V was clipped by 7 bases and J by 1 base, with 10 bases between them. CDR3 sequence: CASIDRRNTEAFF. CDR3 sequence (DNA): TGTGCCAGCATTGACAGGAGGAACACTGAAGCTTTCTTT.

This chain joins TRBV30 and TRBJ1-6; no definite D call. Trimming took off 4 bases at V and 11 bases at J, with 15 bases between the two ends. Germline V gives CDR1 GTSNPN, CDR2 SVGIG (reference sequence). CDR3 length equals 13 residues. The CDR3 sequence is CAWTFGHRAPLHF. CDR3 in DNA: TGTGCCTGGACTTTCGGTCATAGAGCACCCCTCCACTTT.

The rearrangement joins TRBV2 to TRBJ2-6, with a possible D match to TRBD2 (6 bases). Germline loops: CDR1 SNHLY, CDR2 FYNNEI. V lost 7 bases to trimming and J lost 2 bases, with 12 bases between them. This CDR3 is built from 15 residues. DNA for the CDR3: TGTGCCAGCACTCTAGGGGAGGCTGGGGCCAACGTCCTGACTTTC. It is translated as CASTLGEAGANVLTF.

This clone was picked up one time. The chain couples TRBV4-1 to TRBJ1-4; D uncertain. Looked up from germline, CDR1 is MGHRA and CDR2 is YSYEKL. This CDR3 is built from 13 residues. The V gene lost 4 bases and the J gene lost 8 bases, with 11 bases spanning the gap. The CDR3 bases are TGCGCCAGCAGCCCCCTAACGGTCGAAAAACTGTTTTTT. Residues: CASSPLTVEKLFF.

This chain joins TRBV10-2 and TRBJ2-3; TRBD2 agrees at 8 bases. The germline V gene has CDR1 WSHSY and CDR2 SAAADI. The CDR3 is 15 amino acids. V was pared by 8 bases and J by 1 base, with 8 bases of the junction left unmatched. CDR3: CASGEAGGRTDTQYF. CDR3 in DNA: TGCGCCAGCGGGGAGGCGGGGGGCCGCACAGATACGCAGTATTTT.

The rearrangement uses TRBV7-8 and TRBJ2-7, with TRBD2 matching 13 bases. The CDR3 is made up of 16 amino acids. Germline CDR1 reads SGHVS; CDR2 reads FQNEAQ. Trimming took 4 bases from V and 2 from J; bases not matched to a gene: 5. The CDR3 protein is CASSSLLAGGPYEQYF. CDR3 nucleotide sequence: TGTGCCAGCAGCTCACTACTAGCGGGAGGGCCCTACGAGCAGTACTTC.

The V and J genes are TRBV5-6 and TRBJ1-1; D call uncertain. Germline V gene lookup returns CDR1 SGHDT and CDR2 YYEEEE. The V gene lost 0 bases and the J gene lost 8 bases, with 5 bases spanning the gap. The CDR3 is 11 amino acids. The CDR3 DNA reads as TGTGCCAGCAGCTTGGAGCGGGAAGCTTTCTTT. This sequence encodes CASSLEREAFF.

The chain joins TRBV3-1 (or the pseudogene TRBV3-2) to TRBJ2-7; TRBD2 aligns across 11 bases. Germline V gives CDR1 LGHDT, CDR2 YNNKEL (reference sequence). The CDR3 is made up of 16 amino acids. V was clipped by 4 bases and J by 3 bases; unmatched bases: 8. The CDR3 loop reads CASSLRASGGHYEQYF. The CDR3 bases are TGTGCCAGCAGCCTAAGGGCTAGCGGGGGGCACTACGAGCAGTACTTC.

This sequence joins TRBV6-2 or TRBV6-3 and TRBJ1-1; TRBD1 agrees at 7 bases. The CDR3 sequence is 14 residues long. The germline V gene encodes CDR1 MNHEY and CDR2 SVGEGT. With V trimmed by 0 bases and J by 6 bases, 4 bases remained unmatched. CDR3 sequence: CASSYSRGLAEAFF. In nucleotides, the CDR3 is TGTGCCAGCAGTTACTCGAGGGGGCTGGCTGAAGCTTTCTTT.

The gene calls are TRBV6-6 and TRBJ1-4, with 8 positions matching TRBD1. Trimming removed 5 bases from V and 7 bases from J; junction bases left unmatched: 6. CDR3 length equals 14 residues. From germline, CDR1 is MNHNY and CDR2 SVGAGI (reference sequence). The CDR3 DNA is TGTGCCAGCAGTCCGCGGACAGGGCCTGAAAAACTGTTTTTT. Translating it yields CASSPRTGPEKLFF.

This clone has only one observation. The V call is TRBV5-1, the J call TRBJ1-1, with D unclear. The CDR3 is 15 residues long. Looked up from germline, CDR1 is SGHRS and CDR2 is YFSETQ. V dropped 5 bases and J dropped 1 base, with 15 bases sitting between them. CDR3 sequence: CASRRVGLRNTEAFF. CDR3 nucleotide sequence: TGCGCCAGCAGAAGGGTCGGACTACGGAACACTGAAGCTTTCTTT.

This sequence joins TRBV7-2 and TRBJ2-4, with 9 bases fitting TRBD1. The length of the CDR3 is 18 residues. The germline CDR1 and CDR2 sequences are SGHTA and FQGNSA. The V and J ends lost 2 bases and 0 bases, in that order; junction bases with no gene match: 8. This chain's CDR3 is CASSLTGGALGAKNIQYF. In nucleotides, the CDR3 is TGTGCCAGCAGCTTAACAGGGGGCGCCCTGGGAGCCAAAAACATTCAGTACTTC. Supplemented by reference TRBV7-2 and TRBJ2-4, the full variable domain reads GAGVSQSPSNKVTEKGKDVELRCDPISGHTALYWYRQSLGQGLEFLIYFQGNSAPDKSGLPSDRFSAERTGGSVSTLTIQRTQQEDSAVYLCASSLTGGALGAKNIQYFGAGTRLSVL.

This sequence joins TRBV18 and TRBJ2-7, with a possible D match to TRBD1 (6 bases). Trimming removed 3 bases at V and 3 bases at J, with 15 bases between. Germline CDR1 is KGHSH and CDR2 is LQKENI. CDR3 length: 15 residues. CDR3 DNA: TGTGCCAGCTCACCCTCCAGGGGTTCCGTCTACGAGCAGTACTTC. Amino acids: CASSPSRGSVYEQYF.

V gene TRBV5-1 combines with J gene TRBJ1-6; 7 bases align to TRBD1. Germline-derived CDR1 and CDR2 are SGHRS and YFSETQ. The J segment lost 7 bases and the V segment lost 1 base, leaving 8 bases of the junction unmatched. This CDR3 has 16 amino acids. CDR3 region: CASSLSRPTGNSPLHF. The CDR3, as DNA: TGCGCCAGCAGCTTGAGCCGACCGACAGGGAATTCACCCCTCCACTTT.

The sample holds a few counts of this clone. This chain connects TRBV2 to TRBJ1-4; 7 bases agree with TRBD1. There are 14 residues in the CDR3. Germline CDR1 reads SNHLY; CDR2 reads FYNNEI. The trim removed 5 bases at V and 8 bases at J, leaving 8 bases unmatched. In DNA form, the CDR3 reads TGTGCCAGCAGTCTGAGGGGGCTTGGGGAAAAACTGTTTTTT. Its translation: CASSLRGLGEKLFF. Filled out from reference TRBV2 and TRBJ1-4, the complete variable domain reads EPEVTQTPSHQVTQMGQEVILRCVPISNHLYFYWYRQILGQKVEFLVSFYNNEISEKSEIFDDQFSVERPDGSNFTLKIRSTKLEDSAMYFCASSLRGLGEKLFFGSGTQLSVL.

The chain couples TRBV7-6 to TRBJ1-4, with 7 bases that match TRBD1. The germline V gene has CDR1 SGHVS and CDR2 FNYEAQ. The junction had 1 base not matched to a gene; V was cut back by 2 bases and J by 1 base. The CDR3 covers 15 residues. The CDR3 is CASSLNRGTNEKLFF. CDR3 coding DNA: TGTGCCAGCAGCTTAAACAGGGGAACTAATGAAAAACTGTTTTTT.

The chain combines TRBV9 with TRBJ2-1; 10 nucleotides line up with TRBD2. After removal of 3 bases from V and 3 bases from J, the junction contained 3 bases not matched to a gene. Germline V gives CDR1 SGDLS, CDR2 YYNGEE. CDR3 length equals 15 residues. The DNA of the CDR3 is TGTGCCAGCAGCGGCACTAGCGGGGACTACAATGAGCAGTTCTTC. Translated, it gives CASSGTSGDYNEQFF.

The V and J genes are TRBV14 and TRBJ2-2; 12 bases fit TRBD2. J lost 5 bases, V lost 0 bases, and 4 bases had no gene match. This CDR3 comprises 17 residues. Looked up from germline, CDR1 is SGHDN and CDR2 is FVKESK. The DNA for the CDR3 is TGTGCCAGCAGCCAAGATATTCTAGCGGGAGGGACCGGGGAGCTGTTTTTT. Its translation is CASSQDILAGGTGELFF.

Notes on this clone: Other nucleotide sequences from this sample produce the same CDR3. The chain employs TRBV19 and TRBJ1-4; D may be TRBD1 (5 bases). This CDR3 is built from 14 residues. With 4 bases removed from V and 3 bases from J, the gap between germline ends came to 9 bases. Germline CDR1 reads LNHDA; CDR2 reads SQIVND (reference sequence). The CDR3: CASSTGEANEKLFF. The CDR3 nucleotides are TGTGCCAGTAGTACGGGGGAAGCTAATGAAAAACTGTTTTTT.

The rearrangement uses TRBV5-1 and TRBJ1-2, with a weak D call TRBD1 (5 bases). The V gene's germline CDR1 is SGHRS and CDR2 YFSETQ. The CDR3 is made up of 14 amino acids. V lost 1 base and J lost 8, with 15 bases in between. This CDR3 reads CASSLLGREKGYTF. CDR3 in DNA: TGCGCCAGCAGCTTGTTGGGCAGGGAAAAGGGCTACACCTTC.

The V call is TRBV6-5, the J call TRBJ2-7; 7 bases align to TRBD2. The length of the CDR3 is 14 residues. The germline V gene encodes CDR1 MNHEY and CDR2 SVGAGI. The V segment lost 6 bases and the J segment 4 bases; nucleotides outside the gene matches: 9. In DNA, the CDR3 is TGTGCCAGCAGACTGCTAGCGGAGCAATACGAGCAGTACTTC. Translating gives CASRLLAEQYEQYF.

In DNA form, the CDR3 reads TGTGCCAGCAGCTTGGGGGCCCAGTATGGCTACACCTTC. This encodes CASSLGAQYGYTF. V and J are TRBV5-4 and TRBJ1-2; D call uncertain. CDR1 and CDR2 from the germline V gene are SGHNT and YYREEE (reference sequence). V dropped 0 bases and J dropped 5 bases, with 8 bases sitting between them. CDR3 length: 13 residues.